The clone carrying this T cell receptor (beta chain) was picked up a small number of times. The target antigen is unknown. This sample is part of a study of T-cell reconstitution after alpha-beta-depleted transplantation in children. Study conclusions and caveats: High day-60 TCRbeta diversity in some patients came from surviving recipient T cells and thymic progenitors. At the one-year point after transplant, T-cell counts and TCRbeta diversity were found to come mostly from T cells that had been newly produced. Expanded graft clones, several hundred of them, were reportedly the source of alpha-beta T cells about two months after transplant.

CDR1 MRHNA and CDR2 SNTAGT come from the germline V gene. The ends were cut back, 0 bases at V and 1 base at J, with 8 bases in the middle. The CDR3 covers 15 residues. Unique molecular identifiers were incorporated during preparation of the TCRbeta library. TCRdb re-analysed the PCR reads in MiXCR, keeping a single row per CDR3 protein. The table shows about 580,000 distinct CDR3 sequences, with around 23% occurring only once. Sequencing used PBMCs, mostly from graft donor cells, obtained 360 days after TCRalphabeta/CD19-depleted stem cell transplant. The chain couples TRBV6-4 to TRBJ2-3; D is perhaps TRBD1 (5 bases). This TCR was recovered from a boy in the first two years of life who had a stem cell transplant for acute myeloid leukemia, so the T cells may come from the graft donor. This CDR3 is CASSDSAGRTDTQYF. In DNA, the CDR3 is TGTGCCAGCAGTGACTCGGCAGGGCGCACAGATACGCAGTATTTT.